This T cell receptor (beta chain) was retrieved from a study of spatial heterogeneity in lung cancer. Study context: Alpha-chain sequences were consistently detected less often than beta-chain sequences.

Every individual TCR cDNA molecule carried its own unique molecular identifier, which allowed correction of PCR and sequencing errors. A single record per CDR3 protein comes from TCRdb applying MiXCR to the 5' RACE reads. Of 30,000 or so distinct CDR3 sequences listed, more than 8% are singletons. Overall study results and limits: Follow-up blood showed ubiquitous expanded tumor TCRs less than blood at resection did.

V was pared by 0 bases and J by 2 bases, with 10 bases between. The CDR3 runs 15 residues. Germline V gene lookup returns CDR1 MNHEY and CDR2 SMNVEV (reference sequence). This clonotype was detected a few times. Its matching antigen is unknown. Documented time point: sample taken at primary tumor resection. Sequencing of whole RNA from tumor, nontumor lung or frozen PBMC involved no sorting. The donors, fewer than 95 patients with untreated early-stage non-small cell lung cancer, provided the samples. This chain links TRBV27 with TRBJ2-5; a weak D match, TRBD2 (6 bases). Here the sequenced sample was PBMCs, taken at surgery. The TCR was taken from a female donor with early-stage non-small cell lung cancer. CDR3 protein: CASSLSGLTQETQYF. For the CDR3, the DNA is TGTGCCAGCAGTTTATCGGGACTCACACAAGAGACCCAGTACTTC.